This T cell receptor (beta chain) was obtained from a study of vaccination effects on CD4 cells after COVID-19 (dated by TCRdb to the early 2020s). Describing the broader study: Participants received two doses of either the BNT162b2 or the mRNA-1273 mRNA SARS-CoV-2 vaccine. SARS-CoV-2 spike-specific CD4+ TCR repertoires were compared before and after mRNA vaccination in COVID-19 convalescent patients and in infection-naive vaccine recipients. Cultures from other donors in the study were sequenced with the Oncomine TCR Beta short-read assay on an Illumina iSeq 100. Altogether, roughly 10 COVID-19 convalescent patients and several SARS-CoV-2-naive healthy vaccine recipients made up the full study. In a couple of convalescent patients, pre-vaccine samples were collected 16 days and one week ahead of the first dose, 142 and 148 days after COVID-19 diagnosis.

The CDR3 contains 15 residues, cysteine and phenylalanine counted. The sequence is cut down to CDR3 DNA, 45 bases in frame from base 1. The V and J ends are trimmed by 4 bases and 5 bases, leaving 15 bases between them. Reading the germline V gene gives CDR1 ENHRY and CDR2 SYGVKD. Library prep was done by the immunoSEQ multiplex PCR assay. TCR beta CDR3 sequencing was performed on DNA from the cultured, isolated CD4+ T cells. Per the source publication's procedure: Non-productive TCR sequences were discarded, and reads were trimmed to the CDR3 region, with only CDR3s of 7 or more amino acids retained. Antigen-specific clonotypes were identified with the MANAFEST web app by comparing expansion in peptide wells against reference cultures. Positive clones required FDR<0.05 expansion versus reference and all other wells, odds ratio above 5, and frequency above 0.1% in two replicate wells. Clonotypes significantly expanded in SARS-CoV-2 spike wells and in at least one common cold coronavirus spike condition were defined as cross-reactive. CDR3 similarity was assessed by Levenshtein distance with the stringdist R package, and unrooted trees were built with ape in R 3.6.1. In its TCRdb copy, this immuneACCESS table keeps in-frame sequences only and misses some clones. Where compared with another copy, unresolved V genes explain less than half of these, and the others have no known cause. V and J calls and clone size are copied from that table; D and trimming were computed from the DNA. The sample yields about 27,000 clones; about 75% were counted once. Around 20% of the sample belongs to the ten largest clones.

Summary of the overall study and its limitations: Limitations of the study were the small number of convalescent patients and the absence of early post-infection timepoints. At late post-vaccination timepoints, both infection-induced and vaccine-induced clones showed marked clonal contraction, consistent with waning T cell responses. For convalescent patients, new clones induced by the vaccine made up most of the post-vaccine spike-reactive repertoire, and these new clones were largely distinct from the clones induced by infection.

The ViraFEST assay stimulated PBMC with viral peptide pools and then used TCR sequencing to identify antigen-specific CD4+ T cell clonotypes by expansion. After less than 13 days of culture, CD4+ T cells were isolated with the EasySep CD4+ T cell isolation kit. PCR-confirmed SARS-CoV-2 infection had occurred in convalescent patients between March and December 2020, before the Alpha, Beta and Delta variants emerged in the United States. Each well held around 2 million PBMC cultured in IMDM containing approximately 5% human AB serum, around 10 IU/ml IL-2 and gentamicin, along with roughly 10 ug/ml peptides. Half of the culture medium was replaced with fresh IL-2-containing medium on days 3 and 7. Unless noted otherwise, every peptide stimulation condition was grown in triplicate wells. PBMC were separated from whole blood using Ficoll-Paque Plus gradient centrifugation and were then either cryopreserved at -140C or used fresh. The overlapping peptide pools covered the spike proteins of SARS-CoV-2 and of the common cold coronaviruses HCoV-NL63, HCoV-OC43 and HCoV-229E. The QIAamp micro DNA kit was used to extract genomic DNA from the cultured CD4+ T cells.

Notes on this clone: No antigen is known for it. It has no much larger one-base neighbor in the sample; base qualities were not kept.

This clonotype originated in a human donor who had a prior SARS-CoV-2 infection. The source was CD4+ T cells from PBMCs cultured with SARS-CoV-2 spike peptides, collected before COVID-19 vaccination. In the paper's terms, the cell subset or site label means: SARS-CoV-2 spike overlapping peptide pool stimulation. The chain couples TRBV10-3 to TRBJ1-5; perhaps TRBD1 is the D gene, with 6 bases matching. In nucleotide form, the sequence is TGTGCCATCAGTGGTCAGGGGCGCGATCATCAGCCCCAGCATTTT. It is translated as CAISGQGRDHQPQHF.